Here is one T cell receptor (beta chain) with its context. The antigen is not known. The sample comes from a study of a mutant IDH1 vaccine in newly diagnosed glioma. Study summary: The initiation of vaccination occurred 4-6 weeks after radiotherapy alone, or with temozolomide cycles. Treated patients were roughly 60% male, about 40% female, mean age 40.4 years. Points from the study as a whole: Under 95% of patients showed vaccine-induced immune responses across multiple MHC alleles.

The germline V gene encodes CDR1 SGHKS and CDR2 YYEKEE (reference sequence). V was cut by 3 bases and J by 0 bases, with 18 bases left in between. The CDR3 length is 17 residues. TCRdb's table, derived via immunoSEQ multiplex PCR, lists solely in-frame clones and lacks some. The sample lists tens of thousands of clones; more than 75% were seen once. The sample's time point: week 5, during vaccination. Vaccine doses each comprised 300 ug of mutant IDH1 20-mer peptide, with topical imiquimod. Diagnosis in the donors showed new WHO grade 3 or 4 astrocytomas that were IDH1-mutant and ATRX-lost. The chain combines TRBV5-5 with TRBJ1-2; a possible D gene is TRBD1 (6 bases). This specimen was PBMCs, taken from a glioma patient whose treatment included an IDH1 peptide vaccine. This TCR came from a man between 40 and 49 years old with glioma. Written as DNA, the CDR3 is TGTGCCAGCAGCTCAAACACGGGGGGCTCCCCTAACTATGGCTACACCTTC. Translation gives CASSSNTGGSPNYGYTF.